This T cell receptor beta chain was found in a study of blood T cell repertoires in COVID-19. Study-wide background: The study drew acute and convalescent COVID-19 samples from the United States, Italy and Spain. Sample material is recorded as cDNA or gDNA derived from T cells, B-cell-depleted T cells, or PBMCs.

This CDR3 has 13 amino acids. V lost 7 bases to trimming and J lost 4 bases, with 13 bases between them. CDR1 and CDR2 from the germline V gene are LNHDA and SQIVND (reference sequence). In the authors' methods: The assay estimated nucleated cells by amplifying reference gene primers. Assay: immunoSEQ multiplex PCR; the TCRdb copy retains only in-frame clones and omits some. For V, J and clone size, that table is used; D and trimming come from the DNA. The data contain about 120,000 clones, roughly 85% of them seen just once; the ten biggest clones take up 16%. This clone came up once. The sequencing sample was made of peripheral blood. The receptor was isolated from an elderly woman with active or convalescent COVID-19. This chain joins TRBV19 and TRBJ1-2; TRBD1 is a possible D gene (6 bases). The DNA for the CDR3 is TGTGCCAGTACCGGCACAGGGCCCTATGGCTACACCTTC. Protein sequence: CASTGTGPYGYTF.